This T cell receptor (beta chain) was recorded in a study of T cell clones after liver transplantation. CDR3 length: 13 amino acids. With V trimmed by 8 bases and J by 0 bases, 7 bases remained unmatched. In germline, CDR1 is SQVTM, CDR2 ANQGSEA. Only one count was recorded for this clone. Sorting of unstimulated PBMCs yielded separate CD3+CD4+ and CD3+CD8+ fractions. Only in-frame clones appear in the TCRdb table, and some are missing; sequencing was by immunoSEQ multiplex PCR. The sample includes fewer than 85,000 clones, over 80% of them seen just once. This sequence joins TRBV29-1 and TRBJ2-7, with TRBD1 matching over 7 bases. The material sequenced was CD4+ T cells from blood, taken at the 22-month timepoint. This TCR came from a human patient who received a liver transplant. The graft donor may have contributed some T cells. CDR3 DNA: TGCAGCCGCGACAGGGATCCCTCCTACGAGCAGTACTTC. Translating gives CSRDRDPSYEQYF.